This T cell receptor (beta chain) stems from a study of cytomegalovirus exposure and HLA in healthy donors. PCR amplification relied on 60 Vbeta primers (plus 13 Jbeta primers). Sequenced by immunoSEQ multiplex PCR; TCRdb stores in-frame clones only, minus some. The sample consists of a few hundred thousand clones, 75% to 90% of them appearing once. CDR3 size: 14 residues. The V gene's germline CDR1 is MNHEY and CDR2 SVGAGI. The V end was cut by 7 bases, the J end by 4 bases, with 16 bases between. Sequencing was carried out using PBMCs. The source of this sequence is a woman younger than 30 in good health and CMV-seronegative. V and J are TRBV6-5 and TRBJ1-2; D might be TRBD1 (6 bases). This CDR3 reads CASIKDSYSYGYTF. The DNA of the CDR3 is TGTGCCAGCATTAAGGACAGCTACTCCTATGGCTACACCTTC.